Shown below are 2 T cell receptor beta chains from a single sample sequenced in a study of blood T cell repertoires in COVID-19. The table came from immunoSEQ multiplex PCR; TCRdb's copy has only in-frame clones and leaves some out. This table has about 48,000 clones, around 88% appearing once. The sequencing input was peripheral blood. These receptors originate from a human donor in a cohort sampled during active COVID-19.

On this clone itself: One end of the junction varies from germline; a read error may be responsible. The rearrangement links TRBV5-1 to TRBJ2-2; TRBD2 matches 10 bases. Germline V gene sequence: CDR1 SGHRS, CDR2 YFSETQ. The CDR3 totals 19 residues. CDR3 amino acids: CASSLVVAGGHPEHRGAVF. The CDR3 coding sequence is TGCGCCAGCAGCTTGGTCGTAGCGGGGGGCCATCCCGAACACCGGGGAGCTGTTTTT.

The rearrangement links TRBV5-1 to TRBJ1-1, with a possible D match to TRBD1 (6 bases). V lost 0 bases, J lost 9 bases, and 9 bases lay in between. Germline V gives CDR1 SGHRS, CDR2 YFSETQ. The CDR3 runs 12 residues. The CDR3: CASSLERGKAFF. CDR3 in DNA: TGCGCCAGCAGCTTGGAGAGGGGGAAAGCTTTCTTT. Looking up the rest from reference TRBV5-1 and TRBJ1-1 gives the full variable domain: KAGVTQTPRYLIKTRGQQVTLSCSPISGHRSVSWYQQTPGQGLQFLFEYFSETQRNKGNFPGRFSGRQFSNSRSEMNVSTLELGDSALYLCASSLERGKAFFGQGTRLTVV.